This T cell receptor (beta chain) stems from a study of a mutant IDH1 vaccine in newly diagnosed glioma. Across the whole study: Vaccine administration was initiated 4-6 weeks following radiotherapy alone, or with temozolomide cycles.

Turning to this clone: Its antigen is unidentified.

The germline gives CDR1 SGHRS, CDR2 YFSETQ. CDR3 length equals 16 residues. The V gene lost 2 bases and the J gene lost 7 bases, with 16 bases spanning the gap. Some clones are missing from TCRdb's copy, which holds only in-frame ones; the method was immunoSEQ multiplex PCR. The sample yields 49,000 or so clones, around 78% seen once. Time point denoted: week 5, during vaccination. Doses of 300 ug of mutant IDH1 20-mer peptide were given with topical imiquimod. This chain links TRBV5-1 with TRBJ1-6; D is perhaps TRBD1 (5 bases). The sample here was PBMCs, taken from a glioma patient whose treatment included an IDH1 peptide vaccine. This receptor was obtained from a woman in her thirties or forties with glioma. CDR3 amino acids: CASSFDRGGENSPLHF. DNA for the CDR3: TGCGCCAGCAGCTTCGACCGGGGGGGAGAGAATTCACCCCTCCACTTT.